Shown below are 25 T cell receptor beta chains from a single sample sequenced in a study of blood T cell repertoires in COVID-19. The assay was immunoSEQ multiplex PCR, and TCRdb's table has in-frame clones only and misses some. The sample lists 95,000 to 150,000 clones, about 82% occurring once. The sequenced material came from peripheral blood. The receptor set was obtained from a man between 60 and 70 years old with active or convalescent COVID-19.

In DNA form, the CDR3 reads TGCAGTGCTAGTAAACTAGCGGGTGAGGAGACCCAGTACTTC. Residues: CSASKLAGEETQYF. The chain couples TRBV20-1 to TRBJ2-5, with 9 bases that match TRBD2. This CDR3 has 14 amino acids. After removal of 3 bases from V and 5 bases from J, the junction contained 7 bases not matched to a gene. The germline V gene encodes CDR1 DFQATT and CDR2 SNEGSKA (reference sequence).

This clone was recorded once. The chain links TRBV11-2 to TRBJ2-2, with TRBD2 matching 10 bases. V lost 5 bases, J lost 7 bases, and 7 bases stayed unmatched. Germline V gene sequence: CDR1 SGHAT, CDR2 FQNNGV. The CDR3 sequence is 15 residues long. CDR3 bases: TGTGCCAGCAGCCCACTAGCGGGAAGAAACGGGGAGCTGTTTTTT. Its protein is CASSPLAGRNGELFF.

V and J are TRBV4-3 and TRBJ2-1, with 7 bases aligning to TRBD2. The V gene end was trimmed by 0 bases and the J gene end by 5 bases; junction bases not matched to a gene: 13. Per germline, CDR1 LGHNA and CDR2 YSLEER. The length of the CDR3 is 18 residues. The DNA of the CDR3 is TGCGCCAGCAGCCAAGATGCCCTCACTAGCGCCACCGACAATGAGCAGTTCTTC. Translating it yields CASSQDALTSATDNEQFF.

V gene TRBV10-3 combines with J gene TRBJ2-2; 10 positions match TRBD2. Germline CDR1 and CDR2: ENHRY and SYGVKD. V lost 10 bases to trimming and J lost 2 bases; unmatched junction nucleotides: 13. This CDR3 is built from 17 residues. CDR3 residues: CATGQALAGGNTGELFF. Here the CDR3 DNA reads TGTGCCACAGGTCAGGCCTTAGCGGGAGGAAACACCGGGGAGCTGTTTTTT.

The rearrangement joins TRBV5-1 to TRBJ2-1; 11 nucleotides align to TRBD2. J was trimmed by 5 bases and V by 4 bases; bases with no gene match: 5. This CDR3 region has 15 residues. Germline V gives CDR1 SGHRS, CDR2 YFSETQ. The CDR3: CASSPVAGGNNEQFF. Written as DNA, the CDR3 is TGCGCCAGCAGCCCTGTAGCGGGAGGGAACAATGAGCAGTTCTTC.

This rearrangement joins TRBV29-1 to TRBJ1-3; 12 nucleotides match TRBD1. This CDR3 has 15 amino acids. With V trimmed by 3 bases and J by 1 base, 1 base remained unmatched. Germline loops: CDR1 SQVTM, CDR2 ANQGSEA. CDR3 loop: CSVEGQGASGNTIYF. Written as DNA, the CDR3 is TGCAGCGTTGAGGGACAGGGGGCTTCTGGAAACACCATATATTTT.

The chain combines TRBV7-8 with TRBJ2-7, with no clear D. The CDR3 length is 13 residues. Germline loops: CDR1 SGHVS, CDR2 FQNEAQ. Trimming removed 5 bases at V and 5 bases at J, with 13 bases between. CDR3 residues: CASSVSGFHEQYF. Here the CDR3 DNA reads TGTGCCAGCAGCGTCTCCGGGTTCCACGAGCAGTACTTC.

This chain links TRBV7-2 with TRBJ2-7; 11 bases agree with TRBD2. The CDR3 is made up of 16 amino acids. The V gene end was trimmed by 2 bases and the J gene end by 2 bases; junction bases not matched to a gene: 5. CDR1 is SGHTA, CDR2 FQGNSA, per germline. The CDR3 bases are TGTGCCAGCAGCTTAAGTTCGACTAGCGGGACCTACGAGCAGTACTTC. As protein: CASSLSSTSGTYEQYF.

The chain carries TRBV3-1 (or the pseudogene TRBV3-2) and TRBJ2-3; TRBD2 aligns across 11 bases. This CDR3 region has 16 residues. With 4 bases clipped from V and 8 bases from J, the junction kept 11 bases outside the gene matches. Per the germline V gene, CDR1 is LGHDT and CDR2 is YNNKEL (reference sequence). The CDR3 bases are TGTGCCAGCAGCCCAGTCTTTAGCGGGAGGGCGGGTACGCAGTATTTT. Translation: CASSPVFSGRAGTQYF.

This rearrangement joins TRBV5-4 to TRBJ2-2, with D perhaps matching TRBD2 (5 bases). The CDR3 has 15 amino acids. Germline V gene sequence: CDR1 SGHNT, CDR2 YYREEE (reference sequence). V shed 0 bases and J shed 4 bases, with 10 bases lying between them. CDR3 nucleotides: TGTGCCAGCAGCTTGGCGAAGGCGGGCACCGGGGAGCTGTTTTTT. This translates into CASSLAKAGTGELFF.

The gene calls are TRBV19 and TRBJ2-5; 11 positions agree with TRBD2. The CDR3 consists of 14 residues. CDR1 is LNHDA, CDR2 SQIVND, per germline (reference sequence). V lost 5 bases to trimming and J lost 5 bases; unmatched junction nucleotides: 4. The CDR3 region is CASSQGLAAETQYF. For the CDR3, the DNA is TGTGCCAGTAGTCAGGGACTAGCGGCGGAGACCCAGTACTTC. Drawing the rest from reference TRBV19 and TRBJ2-5, the complete variable domain is DGGITQSPKYLFRKEGQNVTLSCEQNLNHDAMYWYRQDPGQGLRLIYYSQIVNDFQKGDIAEGYSVSREKKESFPLTVTSAQKNPTAFYLCASSQGLAAETQYFGPGTRLLVL.

This chain joins TRBV14 and TRBJ1-2; 12 positions agree with TRBD1. With 4 bases clipped from V and 5 bases from J, the junction kept 5 bases outside the gene matches. The CDR3 runs to 15 residues. Germline assignment: CDR1 SGHDN and CDR2 FVKESK. The CDR3 region is CASSLGTGGAYGYTF. CDR3 nucleotides: TGTGCCAGCAGCCTTGGGACAGGGGGCGCGTATGGCTACACCTTC.

The rearrangement joins TRBV5-5 to TRBJ2-2; no clear D gene. V dropped 5 bases and J dropped 5 bases, with 10 bases sitting between them. The CDR3 totals 13 residues. CDR1 and CDR2 (germline): SGHKS, YYEKEE (reference sequence). The CDR3 coding sequence is TGTGCCAGCAGTGAGAGGAATACCGGGGAGCTGTTTTTT. Residues: CASSERNTGELFF.

This rearrangement joins TRBV10-3 to TRBJ1-2; unclear D gene. Trimming pared 5 bases from V and 1 base from J, leaving 11 bases between. The CDR3 contains 14 residues. Germline V gene lookup returns CDR1 ENHRY and CDR2 SYGVKD. Here the CDR3 DNA reads TGTGCCATCAGTCGCCGCGCCGATAACTATGGCTACACCTTC. Its protein is CAISRRADNYGYTF.

Of note for this clone: The junction shows a germline mismatch at one end, possibly a read error. The V gene is TRBV27, the J gene TRBJ2-1; 10 bases match TRBD1. Germline CDR1 reads MNHEY; CDR2 reads SMNVEV (reference sequence). The CDR3 loop spans 18 amino acids. The CDR3 sequence is CASSLLQPTGGAGNEQFF. CDR3 sequence (DNA): TGTGCCAGCAGCTTATTACAACCGACAGGGGGCGCTGGGAATGAGCAGTTCTTC.

V gene TRBV19 combines with J gene TRBJ2-3, with 9 positions matching TRBD1. The CDR3 extends over 15 amino acids. The J segment lost 3 bases and the V segment lost 4 bases, leaving 5 bases of the junction unmatched. Germline CDR1 and CDR2: LNHDA and SQIVND (reference sequence). CDR3 loop: CASSSGTGMTDTQYF. The CDR3 DNA follows: TGTGCCAGTAGTAGCGGGACAGGGATGACAGATACGCAGTATTTT.

V is TRBV19 and J is TRBJ1-4; D not certain. Germline loops: CDR1 LNHDA, CDR2 SQIVND (reference sequence). With 6 bases removed from V and 8 bases from J, the gap between germline ends came to 13 bases. CDR3 length equals 13 residues. CDR3 amino acids: CASRTGKKEKLFF. The DNA for the CDR3 is TGTGCCAGTAGGACCGGGAAGAAGGAAAAACTGTTTTTT.

This chain connects TRBV27 to TRBJ1-6, with D unclear. The ends were cut back, 8 bases at V and 5 bases at J, with 13 bases in the middle. Germline loops: CDR1 MNHEY, CDR2 SMNVEV (reference sequence). CDR3 length equals 14 residues. CDR3 sequence (DNA): TGTGCCAGCGGTGGAGTGAGGGATAATTCACCCCTCCACTTT. It codes for CASGGVRDNSPLHF.

The chain has TRBV10-3 and TRBJ2-5; no reliable D call. With 3 bases removed from V and 2 bases from J, the gap between germline ends came to 7 bases. The CDR3 contains 13 residues. The germline gives CDR1 ENHRY, CDR2 SYGVKD. CDR3 nucleotide sequence: TGTGCCATCAGTGATGCGAATCAAGAGACCCAGTACTTC. This codes for CAISDANQETQYF.

The V and J genes are TRBV27 and TRBJ1-4; 7 bases are a match to TRBD1. The germline gives CDR1 MNHEY, CDR2 SMNVEV (reference sequence). After removal of 5 bases from V and 8 bases from J, the junction contained 17 bases not matched to a gene. The CDR3 sequence is 17 residues long. The DNA of the CDR3 is TGTGCCAGCAGTAAACGGACAGGCGGCAAATATGGCGAAAAACTGTTTTTT. Its translation is CASSKRTGGKYGEKLFF.

The V gene is TRBV5-1, the J gene TRBJ1-6; TRBD1 matches at 8 bases. This CDR3 is 14 amino acids long. V lost 3 bases, J lost 6 bases, and 2 bases stayed unmatched. CDR1 is SGHRS, CDR2 YFSETQ, per germline. The CDR3 coding sequence is TGCGCCAGCAGCTCACAGGGGGTTAATTCACCCCTCCACTTT. Translating gives CASSSQGVNSPLHF.

This rearrangement joins TRBV5-1 to TRBJ2-4; tentative D call: TRBD1 (6 bases). V dropped 4 bases and J dropped 0 bases, with 14 bases sitting between them. The CDR3 totals 16 residues. Germline values: CDR1 SGHRS, CDR2 YFSETQ. In DNA form, the CDR3 reads TGCGCCAGCAGCGCGGACAGTTCGTTAGCCAAAAACATTCAGTACTTC. As protein: CASSADSSLAKNIQYF. The complete variable domain, with remaining parts taken from reference TRBV5-1 and TRBJ2-4, reads KAGVTQTPRYLIKTRGQQVTLSCSPISGHRSVSWYQQTPGQGLQFLFEYFSETQRNKGNFPGRFSGRQFSNSRSEMNVSTLELGDSALYLCASSADSSLAKNIQYFGAGTRLSVL.

The chain carries TRBV27 and TRBJ2-1, with TRBD2 as a possible D gene (6 bases). Germline lookup yields CDR1 MNHEY and CDR2 SMNVEV (reference sequence). V was pared by 5 bases and J by 10 bases, with 24 bases between. CDR3 length: 16 amino acids. The CDR3 loop is CASSAPGTLFLREQFF. DNA for the CDR3: TGTGCCAGCAGTGCCCCCGGGACTCTATTTCTGAGGGAGCAGTTCTTC.

For this clone: This sample also contains other DNA sequences that code for the same CDR3. The rearrangement joins TRBV9 to TRBJ2-7; D remains unclear. This CDR3 is built from 14 residues. Germline lookup yields CDR1 SGDLS and CDR2 YYNGEE. The V end lost 2 bases, the J end lost 2 bases, and 11 bases lay between the germline ends. DNA for the CDR3: TGTGCCAGCAGCGTTTCCCCATCCCCCTACGAGCAGTACTTC. Translating gives CASSVSPSPYEQYF. The whole variable domain, filled in from reference TRBV9 and TRBJ2-7, reads DSGVTQTPKHLITATGQRVTLRCSPRSGDLSVYWYQQSLDQGLQFLIQYYNGEERAKGNILERFSAQQFPDLHSELNLSSLELGDSALYFCASSVSPSPYEQYFGPGTRLTVT.

The chain couples TRBV6-2 or TRBV6-3 to TRBJ2-3; 10 bases are a match to TRBD1. Looked up from germline, CDR1 is MNHEY and CDR2 is SVGEGT. The CDR3 totals 15 residues. J gave up 5 bases and V 6 bases, and 8 bases lay outside the gene matches. CDR3 protein: CASSLDRGLLDTQYF. In nucleotides, the CDR3 is TGTGCCAGCAGCCTTGACAGGGGGCTGTTAGATACGCAGTATTTT.